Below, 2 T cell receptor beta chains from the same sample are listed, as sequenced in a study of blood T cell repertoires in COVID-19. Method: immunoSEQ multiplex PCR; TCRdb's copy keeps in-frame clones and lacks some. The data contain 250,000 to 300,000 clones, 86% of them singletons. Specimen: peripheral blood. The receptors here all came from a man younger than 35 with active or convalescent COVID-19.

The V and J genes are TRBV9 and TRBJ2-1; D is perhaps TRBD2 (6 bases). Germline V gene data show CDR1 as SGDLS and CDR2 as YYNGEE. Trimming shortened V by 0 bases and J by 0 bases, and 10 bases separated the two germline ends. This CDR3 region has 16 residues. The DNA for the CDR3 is TGTGCCAGCAGCGTAGACGGGAGCCTCTCCTACAATGAGCAGTTCTTC. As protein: CASSVDGSLSYNEQFF.

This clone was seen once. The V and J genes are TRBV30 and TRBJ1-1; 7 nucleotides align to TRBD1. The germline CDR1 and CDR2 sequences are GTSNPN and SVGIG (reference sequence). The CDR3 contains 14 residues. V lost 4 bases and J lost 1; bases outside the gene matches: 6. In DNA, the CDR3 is TGTGCCTGGACTGTGAACAGGGGGAACACTGAAGCTTTCTTT. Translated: CAWTVNRGNTEAFF.